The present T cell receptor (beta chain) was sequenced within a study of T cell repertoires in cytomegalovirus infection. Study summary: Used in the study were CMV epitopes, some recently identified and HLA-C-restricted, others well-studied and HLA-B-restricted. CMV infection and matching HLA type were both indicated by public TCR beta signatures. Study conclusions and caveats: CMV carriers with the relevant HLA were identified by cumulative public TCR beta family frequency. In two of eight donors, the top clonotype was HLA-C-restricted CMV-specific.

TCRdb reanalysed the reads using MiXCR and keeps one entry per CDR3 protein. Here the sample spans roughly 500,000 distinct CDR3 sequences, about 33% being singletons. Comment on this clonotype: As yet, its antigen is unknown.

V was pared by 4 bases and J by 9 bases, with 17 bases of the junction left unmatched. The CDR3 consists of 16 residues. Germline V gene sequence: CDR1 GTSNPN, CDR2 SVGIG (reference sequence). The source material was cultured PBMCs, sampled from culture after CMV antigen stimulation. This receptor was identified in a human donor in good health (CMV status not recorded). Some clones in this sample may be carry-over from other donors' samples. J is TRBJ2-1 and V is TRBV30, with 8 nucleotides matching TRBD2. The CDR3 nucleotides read TGTGCCTGGAACTATCTTAAGGGACTAGTCTCCTCTGAGCAGTTCTTC. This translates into CAWNYLKGLVSSEQFF.